This T cell receptor beta chain was sequenced during a study of blood T cell repertoires in COVID-19. Study-wide background: The United States, Italy and Spain provided the acute and convalescent COVID-19 samples. Sample material is recorded as cDNA or gDNA derived from T cells, B-cell-depleted T cells, or PBMCs.

Per the authors' pipeline: Reference gene primer amplification in the assay estimated nucleated cell counts. The method was immunoSEQ multiplex PCR; TCRdb's version includes in-frame clones alone and lacks a portion of them. The V and J calls and clone size come from that table; D and trimming were worked out from the DNA. The data contain approximately 210,000 clones, around four fifths of them singletons. The receptor's source is a woman in her 50s with acute or convalescent COVID-19. Sequencing was done on a sample of peripheral blood.

The DNA of the CDR3 is TGTGCCAGTAGCCCTATAGGACTAGCGGGAGGTATCCCAACAGATACGCAGTATTTT. It codes for CASSPIGLAGGIPTDTQYF. The chain carries TRBV19 and TRBJ2-3; TRBD2 agrees at 14 bases. The CDR3 covers 19 residues. J lost 3 bases, V lost 6 bases, and 14 bases had no gene match. Per germline, CDR1 LNHDA and CDR2 SQIVND (reference sequence).